The 5 T cell receptor beta chains below were found in one sample sequenced in a study of shared clonotypes between healthy human individuals. The table came from immunoSEQ multiplex PCR; TCRdb's copy has only in-frame clones and leaves some out. The data show more than 850,000 clones, around 82% seen once. The sequenced sample was memory CD4+ T cells from PBMCs. Described subset: CD45RA-negative fraction. The origin of the receptors is a young man in good health. Some clones in this sample may be carry-over from other donors' samples.

Of note for this clone: The same CDR3 is also encoded by other DNA sequences in this sample. This sequence joins TRBV18 and TRBJ2-1; D gene uncertain. Germline loops: CDR1 KGHSH, CDR2 LQKENI. This CDR3 contains 13 residues. V was clipped by 3 bases and J by 4 bases, with 7 bases between them. CDR3 amino acids: CASSPPGYNEQFF. In DNA, the CDR3 is TGTGCCAGCTCACCTCCCGGTTACAATGAGCAGTTCTTC.

V and J are TRBV28 and TRBJ1-5, with 10 nucleotides matching TRBD1. Germline loops: CDR1 MDHEN, CDR2 SYDVKM. V lost 7 bases, J lost 0 bases, and 9 bases stayed unmatched. The length of the CDR3 is 17 residues. DNA of the CDR3: TGTGCCAGCAACCCTTGGGACAGGGGAAATAGCAATCAGCCCCAGCATTTT. Protein product: CASNPWDRGNSNQPQHF.

V usage is TRBV25-1 and J usage is TRBJ2-5, with D maybe TRBD1 (6 bases). In germline, CDR1 is MGHDK, CDR2 SYGVNS. The CDR3 is 16 residues long. With 1 base removed from V and 5 bases from J, the gap between germline ends came to 17 bases. The CDR3 protein is CASSELNRAGAETQYF. CDR3 DNA sequence: TGTGCCAGCAGTGAATTAAACAGGGCAGGGGCTGAGACCCAGTACTTC.

A few counts support this clone. The CDR3 region has the DNA TGCAGTGCTAGCTATGGTACGCAGTATTTT. Protein sequence: CSASYGTQYF. The chain links TRBV20-1 to TRBJ2-3; D is unclear. Germline V CDR1 and CDR2: DFQATT, SNEGSKA (reference sequence). The CDR3 has 10 amino acids. The V and J ends lost 3 bases and 8 bases respectively, with 6 bases between them.

This sequence joins TRBV4-3 and TRBJ2-1; tentatively, D is TRBD2 (6 bases). This CDR3 has 16 residues. Germline V gene sequence: CDR1 LGHNA, CDR2 YSLEER. The V gene lost 4 bases and the J gene lost 1 base, with 14 bases spanning the gap. CDR3 in amino acids: CASSRGDPESYNEQFF. In nucleotides, the CDR3 is TGCGCCAGCAGCCGCGGGGACCCTGAATCCTACAATGAGCAGTTCTTC.